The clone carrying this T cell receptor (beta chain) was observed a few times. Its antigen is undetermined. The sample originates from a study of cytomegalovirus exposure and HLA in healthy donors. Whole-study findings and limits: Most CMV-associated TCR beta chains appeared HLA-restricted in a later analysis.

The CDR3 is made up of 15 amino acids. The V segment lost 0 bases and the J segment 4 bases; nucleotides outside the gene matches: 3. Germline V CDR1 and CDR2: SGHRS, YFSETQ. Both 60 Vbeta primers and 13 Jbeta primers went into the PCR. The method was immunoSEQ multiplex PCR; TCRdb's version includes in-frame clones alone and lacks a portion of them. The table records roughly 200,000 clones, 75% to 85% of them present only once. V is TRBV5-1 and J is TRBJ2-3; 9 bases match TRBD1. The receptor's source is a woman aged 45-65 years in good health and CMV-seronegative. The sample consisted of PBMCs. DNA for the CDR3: TGCGCCAGCAGCTTGGGGGACAGGGAGGCAGATACGCAGTATTTT. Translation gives CASSLGDREADTQYF.